Here is one T cell receptor beta chain with its context. What it binds is not known. The data belong to a study of T cell responses to AZD1222 COVID-19 vaccine. Overall study: Whether given at about 4 or about 12 weeks, second doses were pooled.

Libraries were prepared by immunoSEQ multiplex PCR; TCRdb keeps only in-frame clonotypes and omits some of them. The table includes 200,000 to 300,000 clones, approximately 95% detected once. Broader study findings: In a largely white British group with more females than males, clonal diversity was possibly underestimated. Following two doses of AZD1222, Spike-specific TCR breadth and depth rose.

This CDR3 comprises 14 residues. This TCR was recovered from an adult in good health. The sequenced sample was peripheral blood, obtained on day 0 of AZD1222 vaccination. The gene calls are TRBV21-1 and TRBJ1-1; TRBD1, the table's D call, lacks a check against the DNA. TRBV21-1 is given as a pseudogene. The chain's CDR3 is CASRGRDRENEAFF. DNA for the CDR3: TGTGCCAGCAGAGGCCGGGACAGGGAAAATGAAGCTTTCTTT.